The source of this T cell receptor beta chain is a study of beta chain features in type 1 diabetes. General study results and limits: Among patients with Type 1 diabetes, TCRB CDR3s were moderately but significantly shorter in every one of the four CD4+ subsets.

As regards this clone: The antigen is unknown.

Trimming shortened V by 0 bases and J by 6 bases, and 14 bases separated the two germline ends. The CDR3 extends over 15 amino acids. Germline assignment: CDR1 KGHSH and CDR2 LQKENI. TCRB transcripts that were expressed got sequenced, as all of the isolated RNA had been reverse transcribed. Generated by immunoSEQ multiplex PCR, the TCRdb table keeps only in-frame clones and is missing some. Among roughly 150,000 clones listed, roughly 9% were seen once. This clonotype originated in a woman in her 30s with type 1 diabetes. Sequenced: central memory CD4+ T cells from blood. This chain connects TRBV18 to TRBJ1-1; maybe TRBD1 (5 bases). CDR3 sequence: CASSPPFGQGAEAFF. The CDR3 region has the DNA TGTGCCAGCTCACCACCTTTCGGGCAGGGCGCTGAAGCTTTCTTT.